The 4 T cell receptor beta chains below were found in one sample sequenced in a study of long-term antiretroviral therapy in people with HIV. Version v3.0 of the immunoSEQ assay ran at survey level. Assay: immunoSEQ multiplex PCR; the TCRdb copy retains only in-frame clones and omits some. This table has over 9,500 clones, over 70% appearing once. Here the sequenced sample was unsorted PBMCs, taken 1.8 years before starting antiretroviral therapy. The receptors here all came from a middle-aged man with HIV.

V usage is TRBV6-6 and J usage is TRBJ1-1, with D possibly matching TRBD1 (6 bases). The CDR3 has 15 amino acids. The germline gives CDR1 MNHNY, CDR2 SVGAGI (reference sequence). V gave up 2 bases and J gave up 6 bases, with 16 bases separating them. The CDR3 nucleotides read TGTGCCAGCAGTTACGTGACGGCAAGGGGGGCTGAAGCTTTCTTT. Amino acids: CASSYVTARGAEAFF.

The genes are TRBV29-1 and TRBJ1-1; TRBD1 agrees at 9 bases. V was clipped by 2 bases and J by 4 bases; unmatched bases: 14. Germline lookup yields CDR1 SQVTM and CDR2 ANQGSEA. This CDR3 has 17 amino acids. The DNA of the CDR3 is TGCAGCGTTGAATCCATCCCTCACAGGGGGCTCTTCACTGAAGCTTTCTTT. This sequence encodes CSVESIPHRGLFTEAFF.

The V and J genes are TRBV30 and TRBJ2-7; TRBD1 matches 9 bases. Trimming removed 5 bases from V and 4 bases from J; junction bases left unmatched: 6. CDR1 is GTSNPN and CDR2 is SVGIG in the germline V gene (reference sequence). The CDR3 runs 13 residues. CDR3 coding DNA: TGTGCCTGGGGGACAGGGTCCTTATACGAGCAGTACTTC. Encoded protein: CAWGTGSLYEQYF.

In this sample, this clone turned up once. This chain joins TRBV2 and TRBJ2-4; TRBD2 agrees at 12 bases. V gave up 6 bases and J gave up 8 bases; unmatched junction bases: 11. Per germline, CDR1 SNHLY and CDR2 FYNNEI. The CDR3 consists of 16 residues. CDR3 region: CASRALAGGGNHIQYF. The CDR3 nucleotides are TGTGCCAGCAGGGCTCTAGCGGGGGGGGGAAACCACATTCAGTACTTC.